The 25 T cell receptor beta chains listed next were all sequenced from one sample in a study of neurological immune-mediated disorders. From the 5' RACE reads, TCRdb called clonotypes with MiXCR, one entry per CDR3 protein. Of about 44,000 distinct CDR3 sequences listed, about 22% are singletons. Noted time point: technical triplicate 3. The sample taken for sequencing was PBMCs. These receptors were obtained from a man in his sixties with HTLV-1-associated myelopathy (HAM/TSP).

Ten or more counts support this clonotype. CDR3 region: CSAQDGYGYTF. CDR3 sequence (DNA): TGCAGCGCCCAGGACGGTTATGGCTACACCTTC. The genes are TRBV29-1 and TRBJ1-2, with unresolved D. V was cut by 7 bases and J by 5 bases, with 11 bases left in between. Germline V gives CDR1 SQVTM, CDR2 ANQGSEA. CDR3 length equals 11 residues.

This clonotype is medium-sized within its sample. The rearrangement uses TRBV9 and TRBJ1-5; D call uncertain. The CDR3 runs to 13 residues. V gave up 0 bases and J gave up 5 bases, with 6 bases separating them. Germline CDR1 SGDLS, CDR2 YYNGEE. The CDR3 coding sequence is TGTGCCAGCAGCGTAGACTGGGATCAGCCCCAGCATTTT. This translates into CASSVDWDQPQHF.

This clonotype was detected many times. One end of the junction varies from germline; a read error may be responsible. The rearrangement joins TRBV7-7 to TRBJ2-3; D uncertain. Germline CDR1 and CDR2: SSHAT and FNYEAQ (reference sequence). The CDR3 runs to 13 residues. The CDR3: CASSPLGPDTQYF. The CDR3 DNA follows: TGTGCTAGCAGCCCGTTGGGTCCAGATACGCAGTATTTT.

The chain combines TRBV20-1 with TRBJ2-1, with D tentatively TRBD2 (5 bases). Germline loops: CDR1 DFQATT, CDR2 SNEGSKA (reference sequence). The CDR3 loop spans 15 amino acids. Trimming took off 3 bases at V and 0 bases at J, with 12 bases between the two ends. For the CDR3, the DNA is TGCAGTGCTAGCCTTGGACTCGGCTCCTACAATGAGCAGTTCTTC. Its translation is CSASLGLGSYNEQFF.

This clonotype appeared many times. The chain combines TRBV5-1 with TRBJ2-1; maybe TRBD1 (5 bases). The ends were cut back, 0 bases at V and 7 bases at J, with 14 bases in the middle. The CDR3 length is 15 residues. Germline CDR1 is SGHRS and CDR2 is YFSETQ. This CDR3 reads CASSLAGASENEQFF. The CDR3 nucleotides are TGCGCCAGCAGCTTGGCTGGGGCCTCTGAAAATGAGCAGTTCTTC.

CDR3 in amino acids: CSDGDRVIPYNEQFF. In nucleotides, the CDR3 is TGCAGTGACGGGGACAGGGTAATCCCCTACAATGAGCAGTTCTTC. The rearrangement joins TRBV20-1 to TRBJ2-1; TRBD1 agrees at 9 bases. V dropped 7 bases and J dropped 2; count of bases not matched to a gene: 9. CDR3 length: 15 residues. Looked up from germline, CDR1 is DFQATT and CDR2 is SNEGSKA (reference sequence).

This clonotype was detected many times. This chain joins TRBV6-5 and TRBJ2-7; D may correspond to TRBD1 or TRBD2 (6 bases each). The germline CDR1 and CDR2 sequences are MNHEY and SVGAGI. The V and J ends lost 6 bases and 2 bases respectively, with 17 bases between them. The CDR3 sequence is 15 residues long. The CDR3 sequence: CASSGRGAGTYEQYF. DNA of the CDR3: TGTGCCAGCAGCGGCAGGGGAGCGGGCACCTACGAGCAGTACTTC.

The sample holds a few counts of this clonotype. Sequence at one end of the junction differs from germline and may be a read error. This chain uses TRBV7-7 with TRBJ2-2; 12 positions agree with TRBD1. Germline V gene sequence: CDR1 SSHAT, CDR2 FNYEAQ (reference sequence). This CDR3 has 16 amino acids. CDR3 in DNA: TGTGCTAGCAGCTTGACCGGGACAGGGGGCGGCGGGGAGCTGTTTTTT. It is translated as CASSLTGTGGGGELFF.

V is TRBV5-1 and J is TRBJ2-3; the match to TRBD1 covers 8 bases. The CDR3 extends over 17 amino acids. The V gene end was trimmed by 0 bases and the J gene end by 4 bases; junction bases not matched to a gene: 10. Germline CDR1 reads SGHRS; CDR2 reads YFSETQ. The CDR3 loop is CASSLASTGAGPDTQYF. The CDR3 DNA is TGCGCCAGCAGCTTGGCCTCGACAGGGGCAGGTCCAGATACGCAGTATTTT.

This clonotype counts as medium-sized (0.01 to 0.1%). The chain carries TRBV5-5 and TRBJ2-5; TRBD1 matches at 7 bases. The CDR3 covers 15 residues. J gave up 2 bases and V 0 bases, and 4 bases lay outside the gene matches. Germline V lookup: CDR1 SGHKS, CDR2 YYEKEE (reference sequence). In nucleotides, the CDR3 is TGTGCCAGCAGCTTGGACAGGGGAGCTCAAGAGACCCAGTACTTC. It is translated as CASSLDRGAQETQYF.

This clonotype has at least ten counts. J is TRBJ1-2 and V is TRBV5-1; weak D call: TRBD1 (5 bases). The germline V gene has CDR1 SGHRS and CDR2 YFSETQ. Deletions cut 4 bases from V and 3 bases from J, with 13 bases between. The CDR3 length is 14 residues. The CDR3 DNA is TGCGCCAGCAGCCTGGGACCTCTCTACTATGGCTACACCTTC. It yields the protein CASSLGPLYYGYTF.

This clonotype was counted many times. The chain couples TRBV27 to TRBJ1-5; possibly TRBD1 for D (5 bases). CDR3 size: 12 residues. With 5 bases removed from V and 8 bases from J, the gap between germline ends came to 10 bases. Looked up from germline, CDR1 is MNHEY and CDR2 is SMNVEV (reference sequence). CDR3 coding DNA: TGTGCCAGCAGTAGCGGAGGGGAGCCCCAGCATTTT. Protein sequence: CASSSGGEPQHF.

The table lists this clonotype with many counts. The chain employs TRBV5-1 and TRBJ1-2; 7 bases line up with TRBD1. The CDR3 contains 13 residues. Per the germline V gene, CDR1 is SGHRS and CDR2 is YFSETQ. Trimming removed 1 base from V and 8 bases from J; junction bases left unmatched: 5. In DNA form, the CDR3 reads TGCGCCAGCAGCTTGACAGGGGTGAGCGGCTACACCTTC. It translates to CASSLTGVSGYTF.

The gene calls are TRBV9 and TRBJ2-3; TRBD2 might be the D (6 bases). Germline CDR1 is SGDLS and CDR2 is YYNGEE. Trimming left V 0 bases short and J 4 bases short, with 12 bases between. This CDR3 is built from 15 residues. CDR3 sequence (DNA): TGTGCCAGCAGCGTAGTCCCCAGCGGGCCAGATACGCAGTATTTT. It codes for CASSVVPSGPDTQYF.

In its sample, this clonotype was seen many times. The chain carries TRBV7-9 and TRBJ2-3; 15 bases agree with TRBD2. The CDR3 is 16 amino acids. Germline CDR1 and CDR2: SEHNR and FQNEAQ (reference sequence). V gave up 5 bases and J gave up 6 bases; unmatched junction bases: 6. The DNA of the CDR3 is TGTGCCAGCAGCCCAGGGACTAGCGGGAGGATTGATACGCAGTATTTT. It codes for CASSPGTSGRIDTQYF. The variable domain in full, with the rest retrieved from reference TRBV7-9 and TRBJ2-3, is DTGVSQNPRHKITKRGQNVTFRCDPISEHNRLYWYRQTLGQGPEFLTYFQNEAQLEKSRLLSDRFSAERPKGSFSTLEIQRTEQGDSAMYLCASSPGTSGRIDTQYFGPGTRLTVL.

This clonotype was found many times. The chain carries TRBV5-1 and TRBJ2-7; D might be TRBD2 (5 bases). The V gene's germline CDR1 is SGHRS and CDR2 YFSETQ. Trimming left V 5 bases short and J 6 bases short, with 12 bases between. The CDR3 totals 12 residues. The CDR3 DNA follows: TGCGCCAGCAGACAAACTAGAATCGAGCAGTACTTC. Residues: CASRQTRIEQYF.

This clonotype was seen many times. The genes are TRBV19 and TRBJ2-5; possible D gene TRBD1, 5 bases. Germline CDR1 reads LNHDA; CDR2 reads SQIVND (reference sequence). There are 14 residues in the CDR3. Trimming stripped 6 bases from V and 2 bases from J, with 13 bases between. The CDR3 loop reads CASSLWGLQETQYF. In DNA form, the CDR3 reads TGTGCCAGTAGCCTCTGGGGCCTACAAGAGACCCAGTACTTC.

At least ten counts were recorded for this clonotype. The chain joins TRBV4-1 to TRBJ1-2; TRBD1 agrees at 12 bases. The trim removed 3 bases at V and 8 bases at J, leaving 13 bases unmatched. CDR3 length: 17 amino acids. CDR1 and CDR2 (germline): MGHRA, YSYEKL. CDR3 amino acids: CASSQPGQGALRQGYTF. DNA of the CDR3: TGCGCCAGCAGCCAGCCGGGACAGGGGGCCTTACGTCAAGGCTACACCTTC.

In its sample, this clonotype was seen many times. This sequence joins TRBV5-1 and TRBJ2-1; 10 bases align to TRBD2. With V trimmed by 4 bases and J by 9 bases, 13 bases remained unmatched. Germline lookup yields CDR1 SGHRS and CDR2 YFSETQ. The CDR3 is 16 residues long. CDR3 sequence: CASSLPAGGPGGEQFF. CDR3 nucleotide sequence: TGCGCCAGCAGCCTCCCAGCGGGAGGGCCGGGGGGTGAGCAGTTCTTC.

This clonotype was picked up many times. The rearrangement links TRBV20-1 to TRBJ2-5; TRBD1 might be the D (7 bases). Per the germline V gene, CDR1 is DFQATT and CDR2 is SNEGSKA (reference sequence). Trimming pared 6 bases from V and 1 base from J, leaving 21 bases between. The CDR3 contains 16 residues. The CDR3 sequence: CSAPLGGQNFQETQYF. Written as DNA, the CDR3 is TGCAGTGCCCCCTTGGGGGGACAGAACTTCCAAGAGACCCAGTACTTC.

This clonotype was observed many times. The rearrangement joins TRBV5-5 to TRBJ2-5; the match to TRBD1 covers 10 bases. With V trimmed by 4 bases and J by 3 bases, 0 bases remained unmatched. Germline V gene data show CDR1 as SGHKS and CDR2 as YYEKEE (reference sequence). The CDR3 extends over 13 amino acids. CDR3 amino acids: CASSGTGEETQYF. In nucleotides, the CDR3 is TGTGCCAGCAGCGGGACAGGGGAAGAGACCCAGTACTTC.

The chain is built from TRBV28 and TRBJ2-1; no clear D gene. Germline V gene data show CDR1 as MDHEN and CDR2 as SYDVKM. This CDR3 has 11 amino acids. The V gene lost 2 bases and the J gene lost 7 bases, with 3 bases spanning the gap. In DNA, the CDR3 is TGTGCCAGCAGTTTAATTAATGAGCAGTTCTTC. Translation gives CASSLINEQFF.

V and J are TRBV4-3 and TRBJ2-2; possible D gene TRBD1, 5 bases. CDR1 and CDR2 from the germline V gene are LGHNA and YSLEER. Deletions cut 4 bases from V and 3 bases from J, with 6 bases between. This CDR3 comprises 13 residues. The CDR3 is CASSPGYTGELFF. The DNA for the CDR3 is TGCGCCAGCAGCCCAGGGTACACCGGGGAGCTGTTTTTT.

This clonotype was picked up many times. The genes are TRBV5-8 and TRBJ2-7, with D uncertain. The CDR3 has 14 residues. Germline V gene sequence: CDR1 SGHTS, CDR2 YDEGEE. Trimming shortened V by 4 bases and J by 0 bases, and 11 bases separated the two germline ends. In DNA form, the CDR3 reads TGTGCCAGCAGCCCTGGGGTCAACTCCTACGAGCAGTACTTC. Amino acid sequence: CASSPGVNSYEQYF.

This clonotype occurred many times. The rearrangement uses TRBV5-5 and TRBJ1-2; TRBD1 matches 9 bases. CDR1 is SGHKS and CDR2 is YYEKEE in the germline V gene (reference sequence). V lost 0 bases, J lost 3 bases, and 3 bases stayed unmatched. This CDR3 comprises 15 residues. Here the CDR3 DNA reads TGTGCCAGCAGCTTGGAGGGACAGGGTGACTATGGCTACACCTTC. It specifies CASSLEGQGDYGYTF.